Following are 26 T cell receptor beta chains from one sample sequenced in a study of T cells in Graves' hyperthyroidism and ophthalmopathy. Researchers took RNA transcripts and amplified the TCR beta CDR3 regions from them. HTBI primers were the set used in a first-round RT-PCR of the TCR CDR3. TCRdb re-called the multiplex PCR reads through MiXCR, storing one row per CDR3 protein. The sample holds 550,000 to 600,000 distinct CDR3 sequences, approximately 14% seen once. Material: blood. These receptors all come from a woman between 18 and 29 years old with Graves' ophthalmopathy.

In this sample, this clonotype turned up a few times. The V and J genes are TRBV27 and TRBJ1-2; TRBD1 matches 7 bases. Trimming removed 5 bases from V and 7 bases from J; junction bases left unmatched: 16. Germline assignment: CDR1 MNHEY and CDR2 SMNVEV (reference sequence). There are 16 residues in the CDR3. Written as DNA, the CDR3 is TGTGCCAGCAGTCCCATTGGACCCAGGGGGAGGGGTGGCTACACCTTC. Its translation: CASSPIGPRGRGGYTF.

This clonotype was seen many times. The rearrangement joins TRBV12-3 or TRBV12-4 to TRBJ1-5; D is undetermined. The V end was cut by 6 bases, the J end by 6 bases, with 15 bases between. This CDR3 is built from 14 residues. Here the CDR3 reads CASSPIGSGQPQHF. CDR3 sequence (DNA): TGTGCCAGCAGCCCTATCGGGAGCGGTCAGCCCCAGCATTTT.

The chain employs TRBV11-2 and TRBJ2-1, with no clear D. The CDR3 length is 14 residues. Trimming removed 8 bases at V and 7 bases at J, with 18 bases between. Germline V lookup: CDR1 SGHAT, CDR2 FQNNGV. This CDR3 reads CASLAERALNEQFF. The CDR3 nucleotides read TGTGCCAGCTTGGCGGAAAGGGCGTTGAATGAGCAGTTCTTC. Combining the CDR3 with reference TRBV11-2 and TRBJ2-1 gives the whole variable domain EAGVAQSPRYKIIEKRQSVAFWCNPISGHATLYWYQQILGQGPKLLIQFQNNGVVDDSQLPKDRFSAERLKGVDSTLKIQPAKLEDSAVYLCASLAERALNEQFFGPGTRLTVL.

This clonotype has at least ten counts. This chain uses TRBV13 with TRBJ1-2, with a possible D match to TRBD1 (5 bases). The germline gives CDR1 PRHDT, CDR2 FYEKMQ (reference sequence). The CDR3 totals 11 residues. V lost 10 bases and J lost 8, with 14 bases in between. CDR3 region: CAIFLGVGYTF. As DNA, the CDR3 is TGTGCCATCTTCCTAGGGGTCGGCTACACCTTC.

This clonotype was detected only a few times. The chain is built from TRBV19 and TRBJ2-1; perhaps TRBD2 as D (6 bases). The CDR3 runs to 17 residues. V was trimmed by 1 base and J by 0 bases, leaving 13 bases between them. Germline CDR1 and CDR2: LNHDA and SQIVND (reference sequence). CDR3 residues: CASSIATSLSSYNEQFF. DNA of the CDR3: TGTGCCAGTAGTATAGCCACTAGCTTAAGCTCCTACAATGAGCAGTTCTTC.

This clonotype was recorded many times. The V and J genes are TRBV3-1 and TRBJ2-7; 8 bases map to TRBD1. Germline assignment: CDR1 LGHDT and CDR2 YNNKEL (reference sequence). V dropped 1 base and J dropped 6; count of bases not matched to a gene: 8. The CDR3 runs 15 residues. DNA of the CDR3: TGTGCCAGCAGCCAAGGGGACAGGCTGGCCTCCGAGCAGTACTTC. As protein: CASSQGDRLASEQYF.

With respect to this clonotype: This may come from a read error, since a much larger clone is one base off. The chain links TRBV20-1 to TRBJ1-5; D is undetermined. The V end was cut by 6 bases, the J end by 0 bases, with 15 bases between. The CDR3 contains 15 residues. Germline assignment: CDR1 DFQATT and CDR2 SNEGSKA (reference sequence). CDR3 sequence (DNA): TGCAGTGCAAGGTCTACATGGGCTAGCAATCAGCCCCAGCATTTT. Its translation: CSARSTWASNQPQHF.

This clonotype was counted a few times. This chain uses TRBV12-3 or TRBV12-4 with TRBJ2-4, with TRBD2 matching 12 bases. There are 16 residues in the CDR3. Losses at the gene ends were 3 bases for V and 1 base for J; bases not matched to a gene: 1. The CDR3 reads CASSFLAGGAKNIQYF. In DNA form, the CDR3 reads TGTGCCAGCAGTTTTCTAGCGGGAGGGGCCAAAAACATTCAGTACTTC.

The V and J genes are TRBV12-3 or TRBV12-4 and TRBJ1-5; 7 bases are shared with TRBD1. V trimming: 3 bases; J trimming: 4 bases; junction bases outside the gene matches: 9. This CDR3 has 16 amino acids. CDR3 coding DNA: TGTGCCAGCAGTTTCGGGACGATCAGGGGGAATCAGCCCCAGCATTTT. Translating gives CASSFGTIRGNQPQHF.

This clonotype was seen a few times. The chain is built from TRBV6-1 and TRBJ1-2, with D possibly being TRBD1 (5 bases). Trimming stripped 5 bases from V and 4 bases from J, with 8 bases between. The germline CDR1 and CDR2 sequences are MNHNS and SASEGT. This CDR3 has 12 residues. The CDR3: CASSRQTYGYTF. CDR3 sequence (DNA): TGTGCCAGCAGTCGACAGACCTATGGCTACACCTTC.

This clonotype was counted many times. This chain connects TRBV19 to TRBJ2-5; D is possibly TRBD2 (6 bases). The CDR3 runs to 15 residues. V gave up 1 base and J gave up 5 bases, with 14 bases separating them. CDR1 and CDR2 from the germline V gene are LNHDA and SQIVND (reference sequence). The CDR3 is CASSIGRDSGETQYF. The CDR3 DNA follows: TGTGCCAGTAGTATAGGGAGGGACTCTGGGGAGACCCAGTACTTC.

A few counts support this clonotype. The chain joins TRBV9 to TRBJ2-1; D ambiguous. Germline CDR1 is SGDLS and CDR2 is YYNGEE. V shed 0 bases and J shed 10 bases, with 8 bases lying between them. The CDR3 is 12 amino acids. This CDR3 reads CASSVEAREQFF. CDR3 in DNA: TGTGCCAGCAGCGTAGAAGCGAGGGAGCAGTTCTTC.

This clonotype occurred many times. The chain employs TRBV2 and TRBJ2-1, with TRBD2 matching 8 bases. V dropped 4 bases and J dropped 0; count of bases not matched to a gene: 2. The V gene's germline CDR1 is SNHLY and CDR2 FYNNEI. The CDR3 totals 15 residues. The CDR3 DNA sequence: TGTGCCAGCAGTGCACTAGCGGCCTCCTACAATGAGCAGTTCTTC. Its protein product is CASSALAASYNEQFF.

This clonotype was detected a few times. The chain recombines TRBV9 with TRBJ1-1; D gene ambiguous. The ends were cut back, 4 bases at V and 0 bases at J, with 10 bases in the middle. The germline CDR1 and CDR2 sequences are SGDLS and YYNGEE. This CDR3 has 14 amino acids. CDR3 protein: CASSLTSLNTEAFF. The CDR3 bases are TGTGCCAGCAGCCTCACCAGCTTGAACACTGAAGCTTTCTTT.

This clonotype was seen repeatedly, ten times or more. J is TRBJ2-5 and V is TRBV10-3, with 9 bases lining up with TRBD1. Germline loops: CDR1 ENHRY, CDR2 SYGVKD. Trimming took 11 bases from V and 4 from J; bases not matched to a gene: 8. The CDR3 totals 13 residues. CDR3 nucleotide sequence: TGTGCCCACCGGGACAGGGAGGGAGAGACCCAGTACTTC. This translates into CAHRDREGETQYF.

The V gene is TRBV6-1, the J gene TRBJ1-5, with D uncertain. V lost 3 bases and J 6 bases, leaving 18 bases between the germline ends. There are 16 residues in the CDR3. Germline V lookup: CDR1 MNHNS, CDR2 SASEGT. CDR3 amino acids: CASSDMVSLEGQPQHF. The CDR3, as DNA: TGTGCCAGCAGTGACATGGTGAGCCTTGAGGGTCAGCCCCAGCATTTT.

The gene calls are TRBV6-1 and TRBJ2-7; 7 bases align to TRBD1. The CDR3 has 15 amino acids. With V trimmed by 6 bases and J by 2 bases, 10 bases remained unmatched. Germline V CDR1 and CDR2: MNHNS, SASEGT. CDR3 in DNA: TGTGCCAGCAGCAGATTACAGGGGCCGACCTACGAGCAGTACTTC. This sequence encodes CASSRLQGPTYEQYF.

The rearrangement joins TRBV7-2 to TRBJ1-2; weak D call: TRBD1 (5 bases). The CDR3 spans 15 residues. Germline V gives CDR1 SGHTA, CDR2 FQGNSA. V was pared by 2 bases and J by 8 bases, with 18 bases between. Written as DNA, the CDR3 is TGTGCCAGCAGCTTAATCTCGGTAGGGACGGACGGCTACACCTTC. Amino acids: CASSLISVGTDGYTF.

This clonotype appeared a few times. The chain recombines TRBV7-9 with TRBJ2-1; possible D gene TRBD2, 5 bases. V lost 2 bases and J 7 bases, leaving 15 bases between the germline ends. The CDR3 contains 15 residues. Germline V lookup: CDR1 SEHNR, CDR2 FQNEAQ (reference sequence). Here the CDR3 reads CASSLIPGSKNEQFF. The CDR3 region has the DNA TGTGCCAGCAGCTTAATCCCGGGGTCTAAGAATGAGCAGTTCTTC.

The chain carries TRBV10-3 and TRBJ1-1; a weak D match, TRBD1 (5 bases). Trimming cost V 6 bases and J 3 bases, with 14 bases left between them. CDR3 length equals 14 residues. Germline V CDR1 and CDR2: ENHRY, SYGVKD. Here the CDR3 DNA reads TGTGCCATCAGCCGGGACCCGGTGGACACTGAAGCTTTCTTT. Its translation: CAISRDPVDTEAFF.

This clonotype appeared many times. The chain joins TRBV2 to TRBJ1-6, with D perhaps TRBD1 (5 bases). CDR3 length equals 16 residues. The V end lost 7 bases, the J end lost 2 bases, and 15 bases lay between the germline ends. CDR1 and CDR2 (germline): SNHLY, FYNNEI. CDR3 protein: CASIPGGVTYNSPLHF. The CDR3 DNA reads TGTGCCAGCATTCCTGGGGGGGTAACCTATAATTCACCCCTCCACTTT.

This clonotype was picked up many times. The CDR3 bases are TGTGCCAGCAGTTTTTACCAGGCGAACACCGGGGAGCTGTTTTTT. It codes for CASSFYQANTGELFF. The chain carries TRBV28 and TRBJ2-2; D is unclear. V was pared by 3 bases and J by 0 bases, with 8 bases between. Per the germline V gene, CDR1 is MDHEN and CDR2 is SYDVKM. The CDR3 is made up of 15 amino acids. The full variable domain, in which reference TRBV28 and TRBJ2-2 provide the parts outside the CDR3, is DVKVTQSSRYLVKRTGEKVFLECVQDMDHENMFWYRQDPGLGLRLIYFSYDVKMKEKGDIPEGYSVSREKKERFSLILESASTNQTSMYLCASSFYQANTGELFFGEGSRLTVL.

This clonotype has a handful of counts. This chain uses TRBV19 with TRBJ2-2; D might be TRBD1 or TRBD2, each matching 6 bases. CDR3 size: 19 residues. Germline CDR1 and CDR2: LNHDA and SQIVND (reference sequence). Deletions cut 5 bases from V and 1 base from J, with 23 bases between. The CDR3 spells CASSSQGRGEIGNTGELFF. In DNA form, the CDR3 reads TGTGCCAGTAGTTCCCAGGGTAGGGGGGAGATTGGGAACACCGGGGAGCTGTTTTTT.

The chain joins TRBV6-6 to TRBJ2-2, with D possibly TRBD1 on 6 matching bases. Germline CDR1 is MNHNY and CDR2 is SVGAGI (reference sequence). CDR3 length: 14 amino acids. V dropped 3 bases and J dropped 5 bases, with 10 bases sitting between them. The CDR3, as DNA: TGTGCCAGCAGTTATAACCAGGGGACCGGGGAGCTGTTTTTT. It yields the protein CASSYNQGTGELFF.

The V and J genes are TRBV24-1 and TRBJ1-4; D call uncertain. Germline V gene data show CDR1 as KGHDR and CDR2 as SFDVKD. Trimming pared 7 bases from V and 4 bases from J, leaving 9 bases between. This CDR3 is built from 13 residues. The CDR3 region is CATRDRNNEKLFF. DNA of the CDR3: TGTGCCACCAGGGACCGTAATAATGAAAAACTGTTTTTT.

This clonotype has a count of ten or more. This chain uses TRBV6-1 with TRBJ1-2, with 11 bases that match TRBD1. The germline gives CDR1 MNHNS, CDR2 SASEGT. The V and J ends lost 7 bases and 7 bases, in that order; junction bases with no gene match: 8. The CDR3 has 14 amino acids. The CDR3 reads CASTGAGTGGGYTF. The DNA of the CDR3 is TGTGCCAGCACCGGAGCCGGGACAGGGGGTGGCTACACCTTC.